This TCR beta chain was recorded in a study of control samples from healthy donors and cancer patients. J gave up 8 bases and V 1 base, and 9 bases lay outside the gene matches. Germline CDR1 reads SGHAT; CDR2 reads FQNNGV. The CDR3 runs 15 residues. The data were produced by immunoSEQ multiplex PCR, yet TCRdb's version contains in-frame clones alone and is incomplete. The repertoire consists of over 150,000 clones, with roughly 94% occurring once and the leading ten covering around 1.5%. The sequencing sample was made of blood. The genes are TRBV11-2 and TRBJ1-2; 8 nucleotides match TRBD1. This TCR was recovered from a woman in her late teens or twenties in good health. The CDR3 DNA sequence: TGTGCCAGCAGCTTAGTCACAGGGGGAGCGGCGGGCTACACCTTC. Translation gives CASSLVTGGAAGYTF.